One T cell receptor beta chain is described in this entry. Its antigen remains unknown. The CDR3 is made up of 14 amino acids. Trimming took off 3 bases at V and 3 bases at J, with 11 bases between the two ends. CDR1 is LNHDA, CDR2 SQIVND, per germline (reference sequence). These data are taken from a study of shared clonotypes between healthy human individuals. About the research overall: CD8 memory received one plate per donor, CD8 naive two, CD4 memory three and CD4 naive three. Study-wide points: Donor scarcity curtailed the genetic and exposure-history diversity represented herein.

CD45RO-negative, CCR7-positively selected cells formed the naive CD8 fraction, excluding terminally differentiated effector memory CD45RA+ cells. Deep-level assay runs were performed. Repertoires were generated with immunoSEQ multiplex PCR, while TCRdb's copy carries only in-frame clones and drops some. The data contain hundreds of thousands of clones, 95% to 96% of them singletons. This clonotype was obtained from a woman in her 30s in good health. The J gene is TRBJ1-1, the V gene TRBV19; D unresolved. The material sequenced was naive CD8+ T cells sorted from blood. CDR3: CASSIYVADTEAFF. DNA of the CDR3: TGTGCCAGTAGTATTTACGTCGCGGACACTGAAGCTTTCTTT.